These T cell receptor beta chains were read from a single sample in a study of shared clonotypes between healthy human individuals. TCRdb's table, derived via immunoSEQ multiplex PCR, lists solely in-frame clones and lacks some. Counted here are about 490,000 clones, around 85% occurring once; the ten biggest clones make up roughly 13%. Sequencing used PBMCs. The receptor source for this set is a woman between 40 and 55 years old in good health. Some clones in this sample may be carry-over from other donors' samples. CDR3s include the opening cysteine and the closing phenylalanine or tryptophan. D genes are given only for firm matches. Where a row states a size, it is once, few, many or the class of an expanded clone; other rows omit it.

clone size	D gene	V gene	J gene	CDR3 DNA	CDR3 protein
NA	NA	TRBV7-9	TRBJ1-2	TGTGCCAGCAGCCCCCGGGGGGCCGAGATAAATTATGGCTACACCTTC	CASSPRGAEINYGYTF
NA	NA	TRBV28	TRBJ2-7	TGTGCCAGCAGTTTATCCCCCGCTAGTTCCGAGCAGTACTTC	CASSLSPASSEQYF
many	NA	TRBV7-8	TRBJ1-1	TGTGCCAGCAGCCCATCCGGGGGGGGAGCGAACACTGAAGCTTTCTTT	CASSPSGGGANTEAFF
NA	NA	TRBV27	TRBJ1-5	TGTGCCAGCAGTTACATGAGCAATCAGCCCCAGCATTTT	CASSYMSNQPQHF
NA	NA	TRBV10-3	TRBJ2-6	TGTGCCATCAGTGCCAGCTCTGGGGCCAACGTCCTGACTTTC	CAISASSGANVLTF
once	NA	TRBV13	TRBJ2-2	TGTGCCAGCAGCGCGCCGTGGCCCGGCGGGGAGCTGTTTTTT	CASSAPWPGGELFF
NA	NA	TRBV10-2	TRBJ2-7	TGCGCCACCTCTTCCTACGAGCAGTACTTC	CATSSYEQYF
NA	NA	TRBV29-1	TRBJ1-1	TGCAGCGTTACAGTGAACACTGAAGCTTTCTTT	CSVTVNTEAFF
few	NA	TRBV4-2	TRBJ2-1	TGTGCCAGCAGCCAAGATACCGTAAGGGAGCAGTTCTTC	CASSQDTVREQFF
NA	NA	TRBV6-6	TRBJ2-1	TGTGCCAGCAGCTGGACGAGGGAGAATGAGCAGTTCTTC	CASSWTRENEQFF
NA	NA	TRBV7-9	TRBJ1-2	TGTGCCAGCAGCTCCACGACATGGGGACACTATGGCTACACCTTC	CASSSTTWGHYGYTF
once	TRBD2	TRBV28	TRBJ2-2	TGTGCCAGCAGTCCGATGGGGGCGGGAGGGAACACCGGGGAGCTGTTTTTT	CASSPMGAGGNTGELFF
NA	TRBD2	TRBV7-8	TRBJ2-4	TGTGCCAGCAGCTTAGTTGGGACTAGCGGGAGCACGGGGAACATTCAGTACTTC	CASSLVGTSGSTGNIQYF
NA	NA	TRBV2	TRBJ2-2	TGTGCCAGCAGTGTTTTCACCGGGGAGCTGTTTTTT	CASSVFTGELFF
few	NA	TRBV21-1	TRBJ1-5	TGTGCCAGCAGCAAAATCTACAGCTTGAGACCCCCGCGACCCTATAGCAATCAGCCCCAGCATTTT	CASSKIYSLRPPRPYSNQPQHF
NA	NA	TRBV9	TRBJ2-5	TGTGCCAGCAGCGTAGCTACTGGGGGTTTAAGCACCCAGTACTTC	CASSVATGGLSTQYF
NA	NA	TRBV28	TRBJ1-2	TGTGCCAGCAGTTCGGACTTCCGCTATGGCTACACCTTC	CASSSDFRYGYTF
NA	NA	TRBV4-2	TRBJ1-4	TGTGCCAGCAGCCAAGATTGGGGAGGGAGTGAAAAACTGTTTTTT	CASSQDWGGSEKLFF
NA	TRBD2	TRBV2	TRBJ2-1	TGTGCCGGGCGGGAGGGCGAATACAATGAGCAGTTCTTC	CAGREGEYNEQFF
few	NA	TRBV19	TRBJ1-5	TGTGCCAGTAGTATTAATGAGGGGGATCAGCCCCAGCATTTT	CASSINEGDQPQHF
NA	NA	TRBV10-3	TRBJ1-2	TGTGCCATCAGTGAGTCTGGGTTTGGCTCTCGGGGCTACACCTTC	CAISESGFGSRGYTF
NA	TRBD1	TRBV30	TRBJ2-2	TGTGCCTGGAGTGTACTAGGGGGCGCCAACACCGGGGAGCTGTTTTTT	CAWSVLGGANTGELFF
NA	TRBD1	TRBV2	TRBJ1-1	TGTGCCAGCATCCCGGGACAGGGGGACACTGAAGCTTTCTTT	CASIPGQGDTEAFF
NA	TRBD1	TRBV7-2	TRBJ2-7	TGTGCCAGCAGCCTAGACAGGGGGCTGGCCTACGAGCAGTACTTC	CASSLDRGLAYEQYF
NA	TRBD2	TRBV10-3	TRBJ2-3	TGTGCCATCAGTGAGGGAGGACTAGCGAGCAGGGATACGCAGTATTTT	CAISEGGLASRDTQYF
NA	TRBD2	TRBV6-5	TRBJ2-3	TGTGCCAGCAGTTACGGGGGCGGGAGGACAGATACGCAGTATTTT	CASSYGGGRTDTQYF